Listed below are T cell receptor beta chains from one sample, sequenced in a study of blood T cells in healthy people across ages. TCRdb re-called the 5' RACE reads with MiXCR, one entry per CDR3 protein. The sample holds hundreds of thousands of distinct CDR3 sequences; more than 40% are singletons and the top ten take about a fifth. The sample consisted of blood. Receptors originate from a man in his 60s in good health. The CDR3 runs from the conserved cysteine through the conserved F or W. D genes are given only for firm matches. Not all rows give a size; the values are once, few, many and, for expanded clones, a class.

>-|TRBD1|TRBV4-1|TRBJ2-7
CASSIRDSYEQYF
TGCGCCAGCAGCATCCGGGACAGCTACGAGCAGTACTTC
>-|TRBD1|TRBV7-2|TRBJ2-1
CASSSAGQGARTEQFF
TGTGCCAGCAGCTCCGCCGGGCAGGGGGCGAGGACGGAGCAGTTCTTC
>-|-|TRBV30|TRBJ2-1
CAWSVGFFNEQFF
TGTGCCTGGAGTGTCGGGTTTTTCAATGAGCAGTTCTTC
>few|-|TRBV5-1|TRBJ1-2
CASSFGTDGLGGYTF
TGCGCCAGCAGCTTCGGGACCGACGGTCTTGGTGGCTACACCTTC
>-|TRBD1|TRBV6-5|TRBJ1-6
CASRLQGGVSPLHF
TGTGCCAGCAGGTTACAGGGGGGGGTATCACCCCTCCACTTT
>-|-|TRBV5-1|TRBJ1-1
CASTAGANTEAFF
TGCGCCAGTACCGCAGGGGCGAACACTGAAGCTTTCTTT
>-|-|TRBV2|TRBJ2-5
CASAPGQRGGETQYF
TGTGCCAGCGCCCCGGGACAAAGGGGAGGGGAGACCCAGTACTTC
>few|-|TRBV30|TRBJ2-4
CAWSPQGYEQYF
TGTGCCTGGAGTCCACAGGGCTATGAGCAGTACTTC
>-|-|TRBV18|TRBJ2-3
CASSPLGTGTSLDTQYF
TGTGCCAGCTCACCACTGGGAACAGGGACCTCTTTGGATACGCAGTATTTT
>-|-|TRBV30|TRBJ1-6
CAWSVGGSSYNSPLHF
TGTGCCTGGAGTGTTGGCGGGAGCTCCTATAATTCACCCCTCCACTTT
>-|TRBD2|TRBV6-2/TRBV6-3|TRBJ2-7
CASSYPMSRTSEHEQYF
TGTGCCAGCAGTTACCCTATGTCGCGGACTAGCGAACACGAGCAGTACTTC
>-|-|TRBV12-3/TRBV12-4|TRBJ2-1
CASRRTGRDYNEQFF
TGTGCCAGCAGAAGGACCGGGAGAGATTACAATGAGCAGTTCTTC
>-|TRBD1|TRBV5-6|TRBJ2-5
CASSFPRGFQETQYF
TGTGCCAGCAGCTTCCCCAGGGGGTTCCAAGAGACCCAGTACTTC
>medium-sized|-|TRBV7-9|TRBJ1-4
CASSTGLEQFF
TGTGCCAGCAGCACCGGGCTTGAGCAGTTTTTT
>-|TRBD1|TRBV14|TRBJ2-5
CASSQLPGTVNSETQYF
TGTGCCAGCAGCCAGTTGCCCGGGACAGTAAATTCGGAGACCCAGTACTTC
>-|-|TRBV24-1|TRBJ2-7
CTTSDGVSSYNEQYF
TGTACCACCAGTGACGGGGTTAGCTCCTACAATGAGCAGTACTTC
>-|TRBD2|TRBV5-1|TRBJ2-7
CASSPLGGGPTGYEQYF
TGCGCCAGCAGCCCCCTGGGGGGGGGACCGACCGGTTACGAGCAGTACTTC
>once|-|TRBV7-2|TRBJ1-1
CASSLLRENTEAFF
TGTGCCAGCAGCTTACTACGGGAAAACACTGAAGCTTTCTTT
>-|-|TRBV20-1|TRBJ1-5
CSAREFKDGTINQPQHF
TGCAGTGCTAGGGAGTTTAAAGACGGAACTATCAATCAGCCCCAGCATTTT
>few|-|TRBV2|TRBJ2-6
CASGGSGANVLTF
TGTGCCAGCGGGGGTTCTGGGGCCAACGTCCTGACTTTC
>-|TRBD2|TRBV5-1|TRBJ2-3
CASSLSRGGTRTDTQYF
TGCGCCAGCAGCTTGAGTCGGGGGGGGACCCGAACAGATACGCAGTATTTT
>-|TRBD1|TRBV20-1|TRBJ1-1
CSARDRQGYTEAFF
TGCAGTGCTAGGGACCGACAGGGGTACACTGAAGCTTTCTTT
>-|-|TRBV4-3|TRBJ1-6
CASSQERGLDNSPLHF
TGCGCCAGCAGCCAAGAAAGAGGTCTAGATAATTCACCCCTCCACTTT
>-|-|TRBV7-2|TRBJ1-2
CASSLELAGRTSDGYTF
TGTGCCAGCAGCTTAGAGCTGGCGGGCAGAACATCTGATGGCTACACCTTC
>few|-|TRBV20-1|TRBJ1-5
CSADTDRQKYSNQPQHF
TGTAGTGCTGATACCGACAGGCAGAAGTATAGCAATCAGCCCCAGCATTTT
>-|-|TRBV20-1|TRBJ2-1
CSARDGGKEEQFF
TGCAGTGCTAGAGATGGCGGTAAAGAGGAGCAGTTCTTC
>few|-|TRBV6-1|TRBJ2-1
CASSAIYNEQFF
TGTGCCAGCAGTGCGATTTACAATGAGCAGTTCTTC
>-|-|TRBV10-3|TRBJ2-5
CAISGAPNQETQYF
TGTGCCATCAGTGGGGCACCTAACCAAGAGACCCAGTACTTC
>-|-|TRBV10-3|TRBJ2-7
CAISDRVYNEQYF
TGTGCCATCAGTGACAGGGTCTACAATGAGCAGTACTTC
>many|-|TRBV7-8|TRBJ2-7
CASSYKDGAYEQYF
TGTGCCAGCAGCTATAAGGACGGGGCCTACGAGCAGTACTTC
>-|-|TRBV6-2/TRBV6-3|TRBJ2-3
CAGQRDSSRDTQYF
TGTGCCGGACAGAGGGACTCGTCACGAGATACGCAGTATTTT
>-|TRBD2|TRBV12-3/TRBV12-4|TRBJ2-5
CASSSERGGYQETQYF
TGTGCCAGCAGTTCAGAACGCGGGGGATACCAAGAGACCCAGTACTTC
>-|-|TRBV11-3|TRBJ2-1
CASSLRLAPYNEQFF
TGTGCCAGCAGCTTAAGGCTAGCGCCATACAATGAGCAGTTCTTC
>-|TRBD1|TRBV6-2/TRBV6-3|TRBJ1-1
CASSYSIRGQMNTEAFF
TGTGCCAGCAGTTACTCGATACGGGGACAGATGAACACTGAAGCTTTCTTT
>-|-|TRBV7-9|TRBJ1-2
CASSQGGTETEGYTF
TGTGCCAGCAGCCAGGGAGGAACGGAAACTGAAGGCTACACCTTC
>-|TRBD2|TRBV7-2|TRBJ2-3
CASSQQRGSYTDTQYF
TGTGCCAGCAGCCAACAGCGGGGGTCTTACACAGATACGCAGTATTTT
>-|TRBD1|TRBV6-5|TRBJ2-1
CASRISGQGSYNEQFF
TGTGCCAGCAGGATTTCGGGACAGGGCTCCTACAATGAGCAGTTCTTC
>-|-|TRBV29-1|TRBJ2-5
CSVEDLGAGFVWAQYF
TGCAGCGTTGAAGATTTGGGGGCAGGCTTCGTGTGGGCCCAGTACTTC
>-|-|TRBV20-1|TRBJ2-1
CSARDPRTSIYNEQFF
TGCAGTGCTAGAGATCCAAGGACTTCTATCTACAATGAGCAGTTCTTC
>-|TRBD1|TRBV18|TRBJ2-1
CASSPLGTGNADNEQFF
TGTGCCAGCTCACCACTCGGGACAGGGAACGCAGACAATGAGCAGTTCTTC
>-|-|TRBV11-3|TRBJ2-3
CASSLDPRGRGLGTDTQYF
TGTGCCAGCAGCTTAGATCCGAGGGGACGGGGATTGGGCACAGATACGCAGTATTTT